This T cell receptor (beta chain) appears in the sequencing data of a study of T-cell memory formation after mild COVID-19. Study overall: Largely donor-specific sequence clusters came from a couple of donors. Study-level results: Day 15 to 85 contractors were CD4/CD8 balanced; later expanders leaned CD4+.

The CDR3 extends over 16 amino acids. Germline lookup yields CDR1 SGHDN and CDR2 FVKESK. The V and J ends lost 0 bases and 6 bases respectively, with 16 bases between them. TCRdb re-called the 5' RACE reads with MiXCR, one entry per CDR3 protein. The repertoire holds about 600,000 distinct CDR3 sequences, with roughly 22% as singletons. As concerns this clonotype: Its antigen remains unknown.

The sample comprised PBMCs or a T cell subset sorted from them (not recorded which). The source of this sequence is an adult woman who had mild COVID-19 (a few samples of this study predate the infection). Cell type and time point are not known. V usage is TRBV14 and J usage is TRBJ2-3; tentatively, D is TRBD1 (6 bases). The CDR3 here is CASSQDRGLPRDTQYF. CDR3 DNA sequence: TGTGCCAGCAGCCAAGACAGGGGCCTGCCGCGCGATACGCAGTATTTT.